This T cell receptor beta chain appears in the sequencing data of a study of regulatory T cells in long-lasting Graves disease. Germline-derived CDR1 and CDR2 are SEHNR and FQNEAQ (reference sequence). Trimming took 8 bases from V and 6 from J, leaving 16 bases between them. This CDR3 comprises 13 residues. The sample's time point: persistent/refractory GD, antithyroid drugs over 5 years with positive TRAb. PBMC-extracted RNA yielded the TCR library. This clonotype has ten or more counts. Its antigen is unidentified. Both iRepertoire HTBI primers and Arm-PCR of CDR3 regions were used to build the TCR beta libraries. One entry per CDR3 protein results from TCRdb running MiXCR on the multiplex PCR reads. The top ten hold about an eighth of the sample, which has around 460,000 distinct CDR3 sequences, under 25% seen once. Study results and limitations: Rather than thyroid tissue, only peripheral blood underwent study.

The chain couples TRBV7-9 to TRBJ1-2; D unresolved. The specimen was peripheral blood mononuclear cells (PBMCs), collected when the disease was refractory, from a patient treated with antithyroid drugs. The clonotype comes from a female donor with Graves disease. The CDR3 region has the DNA TGTGCCAGCCGTCCCTCGGGGAAGGATGGCTACACCTTC. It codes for CASRPSGKDGYTF.